This record concerns one TCR beta chain sequence. This clonotype occurred many times. Its antigen remains undetermined. The sample holds no much larger clone one base away, and base qualities are not on file. Amplification of TCR beta CDR3 regions was carried out from RNA transcripts. The first round of RT-PCR for the TCR CDR3 was performed with the HTBI primer set and the Qiagen OneStep RT-PCR kit. Libraries were constructed in a second round of multiplex PCR, after which size selection and purification were carried out. Sequencing of the libraries was done on an Illumina HiSeq2000 using paired-end 100 bp reads. The study's processing was this. SOAPnuke was used to process the raw data, removing reads that contained adapters or uncalled bases, had a mean Phred below 15, or lacked an exact match to the constant primer or identifier. COPE v1.2.5 was used to merge the high-quality paired reads, and each unique nucleotide sequence was defined as a clonotype. MiTCR v1.1 was used to align clonotypes to the IMGT TRBV, TRBD and TRBJ reference segments. Only V-J combinations with frequency above 0.0001, covering about 99% of repertoires, were analysed. A TCS score was defined as the ratio of F50 (clonal expansion) to E x V (chaos), with BLOSUM62-based TCRdist applied between CDR3 peptides within each V-J. Welch's t-statistics and random forest reduced fewer than 550 V-J features to roughly 13, which were used in a naive Bayes classifier (R e1071). Through fastp at Q25 and MiXCR, TCRdb rebuilt clones from the public reads, retaining in-frame beta chains. Each record represents a unique CDR3 protein, reported with the most common genes and DNA among its rows. TCRdb, rather than the study authors, made the V and J calls. The sample data list some 200,000 distinct CDR3 sequences, and approximately 16% of these were observed just once. Roughly 55% of the sample belongs to the ten largest clones.

The sample is drawn from a study of T cells in Graves' hyperthyroidism and ophthalmopathy (dated by TCRdb to between 2017 and 2020). General notes on the study: Peripheral blood samples were taken at the time of initial diagnosis, prior to any treatment. To identify TCR V-J signatures that set the groups apart, the researchers used a discovery cohort of 100 patients, made up of some 41 with Graves' ophthalmopathy and 57 with stable Graves' hyperthyroidism. Prospective prediction of ophthalmopathy was tested in an independent validation cohort consisting of roughly 20 hyperthyroidism patients and approximately 16 patients who later progressed to ophthalmopathy. The approximately 100 discovery patients were divided at random into training and test sets in a 7:3 ratio. In six Graves' hyperthyroidism patients, the study also compared T-cell repertoires from thyroid tissue with T-cell repertoires from blood. Once sampling was done, hyperthyroidism patients were given methimazole at a starting dose of 30 mg daily, whereas ophthalmopathy patients were given high-dose intravenous methylprednisolone. The paper describes TCR Vbeta CDR3 sequencing of 140 or so peripheral blood samples, made up of about 40 ophthalmopathy patients, around 73 hyperthyroidism patients and about 17 progressor patients.

The germline V gene (reference sequence) sets CDR1 to MNHEY and CDR2 to SMNVEV. Trimming costs V 5 bases and J 9 bases, and their ends lie 17 bases apart. Measured from the cysteine to the phenylalanine, the CDR3 is 13 residues long. The CDR3 DNA has 39 bases and is translated from base 1. Overall results and qualifications from the work: Sample size was not statistically predetermined, and investigators were not blinded to group allocation. In validation, the model predicted progression to ophthalmopathy a median of roughly 6.1 months before onset, with about 67% sensitivity and roughly 77% specificity. Blood samples also contained most of the expanded thyroid clonotypes (frequency above 0.001), which suggests that blood repertoires may reflect thyroid immune responses. A 13 V-J signature model separated ophthalmopathy from stable hyperthyroidism, with nearly 90% sensitivity and 81.08% specificity in cross-validation and 80%/75% in testing.

A patient counted as having stable Graves' hyperthyroidism if no progression to ophthalmopathy occurred over 18 months of follow-up. The hyperthyroidism patients were between 18 and 65 years old and newly diagnosed, with a disease duration of less than 2 months. Patients with uncontrolled infections, other autoimmune diseases, pregnancy or lactation were excluded. Clinical symptoms, serum thyroxine and TRAb, thyroid ultrasound, and orbital computed tomography formed the basis for the diagnoses. PBMCs were isolated from approximately 10 ml of fresh peripheral blood by Ficoll-Paque density gradient centrifugation. Total RNA was extracted using Trizol reagent, and RNA quality was assessed on an Agilent 2100 Bioanalyzer.

The TCR originated in a woman between 50 and 59 years old with Graves' hyperthyroidism. Source material: blood. The chain couples TRBV27 to TRBJ2-7; D gene: possibly TRBD1, on 5 matching bases. The CDR3 amino acid sequence is: CASSGATVGWQYF. The nucleotides read TGTGCCAGCAGTGGGGCTACGGTGGGGTGGCAGTACTTC.